This T cell receptor (beta chain) was obtained from a study of vaccination and CD4 T cells after COVID-19. Background on the study: Overlapping spike peptides of SARS-CoV-2, HCoV-NL63, HCoV-OC43 and HCoV-229E were used, and cells were stimulated with them.

About this clonotype: Its antigen remains unknown.

Treatment defined: roughly 11-day PBMC culture with coronavirus spike peptide pools or control peptides (ViraFEST assay). During the years 2011-2018, before the COVID-19 pandemic, the unexposed donor's CD4+ T cells were collected. The ViraFEST method relied on peptide pools to expand antigen-specific T cells, followed by TCR sequencing. CD4+ T cells were isolated by negative selection after less than eleven days of culture. Germline V CDR1 and CDR2: WNHNN, SYGVQD (reference sequence). The CDR3 runs 14 residues. V trimming: 6 bases; J trimming: 3 bases; junction bases outside the gene matches: 4. The Oncomine TCR Beta short-read assay generated sequence data from the DNA of cultured CD4+ T cells. Each CDR3 protein is one row after TCRdb ran MiXCR on the PCR reads. The table includes thousands of distinct CDR3 sequences, approximately 40% detected once. Study-wide results and caveats: The appearance of a median 86.3% of reactive clones in convalescent patients occurred only post-vaccination.

Sequencing used CD4+ T cells from blood, cultured in vitro. The TCR was taken from a human donor in good health. The genes are TRBV10-1 and TRBJ2-2; 7 nucleotides agree with TRBD2. The CDR3: CASSPAGYTGELFF. DNA for the CDR3: TGCGCCAGCAGCCCAGCGGGGTACACCGGGGAGCTGTTTTTT.